The T cell receptor (beta chain) under discussion was sequenced for a study of T cell responses to AZD1222 COVID-19 vaccine. This clone has just a few counts. TCRdb keeps only in-frame clones here, not all; method: immunoSEQ multiplex PCR. The repertoire consists of 130,000 to 150,000 clones, with 82% occurring once and the leading ten covering roughly 4.3%. The TCR comes from an adult in good health. The source material was peripheral blood, sampled on day 0 of MenACWY control vaccination.

CDR3 sequence reads: CASSTRLVGAEAFF. The DNA of the CDR3 is TGTGCCAGCAGCACCCGACTCGTCGGGGCTGAAGCTTTCTTT. V usage is TRBV3-1 (or the pseudogene TRBV3-2) and J usage is TRBJ1-1; no definite D call. The CDR3 extends over 14 amino acids. Germline V gene sequence: CDR1 LGHDT, CDR2 YNNKEL (reference sequence). Trimming left V 5 bases short and J 6 bases short, with 16 bases between.